This entry describes one T cell receptor beta chain. The target antigen is unknown. The CDR3 spans 14 residues. The trim removed 4 bases at V and 3 bases at J, leaving 2 bases unmatched. CDR1 is SGHDN, CDR2 FVKESK, per germline. These data originate in a study of T-cell memory formation after mild COVID-19. Study-wide background: For the most part, TCR clusters were specific to one donor. Study-level points and caveats: Shrinking CD4+ clones were chiefly CM and EM; CD8+ ones were chiefly EMRA. Contracting clones from day 15 to 85 showed balanced CD4/CD8; later expanders favored CD4+.

Constant-segment primers and 5'RACE yielded cDNA libraries for TCR alpha and TCR beta, each carrying sample barcodes and UMIs. TCRdb re-called the 5' RACE reads with MiXCR, one entry per CDR3 protein. Of hundreds of thousands of distinct CDR3 sequences in the sample, less than 20% were seen once. The receptor comes from a man in his late teens or twenties who had mild COVID-19 (a few samples of this study predate the infection). Cell type and time point are not known. Sample: PBMCs or a T cell subset sorted from them (not recorded which). The chain combines TRBV14 with TRBJ1-4; 7 bases are a match to TRBD1. CDR3 sequence reads: CASSRTGSNEKLFF. The CDR3 DNA follows: TGTGCCAGCAGCCGGACAGGCTCTAATGAAAAACTGTTTTTT.